This T cell receptor beta chain was obtained from a study of tumor-infiltrating lymphocytes in primary liver carcinoma. Study information: The study obtained roughly 3.65 to 7.5 million productive TCRbeta reads per sample, similar across tissue types. Findings and caveats of the study: Only about 7.5-24% of top clones appeared in all five tumor regions.

On this clonotype: The antigen remains undetermined. The junction differs from germline at one of its ends, possibly a read error.

CDR3 length: 14 amino acids. CDR1 is SEHNR and CDR2 is FQNEAQ in the germline V gene (reference sequence). Total RNA (approximately 500 ng) served as template for TCR beta cDNA synthesis primed by a constant-region primer. Libraries of TCR beta came from three nested multiplex PCR rounds with slightly modified ARM-PCR. Forward primers for TRBV1-TRBV30 and a C-beta reverse primer served the first two PCR rounds, at around 11 cycles each. TCRdb reprocessed the multiplex PCR reads with MiXCR, giving one entry per CDR3 protein. The top ten hold 9.3% of the sample, which has about 120,000 distinct CDR3 sequences, around two thirds seen once. Unsorted bulk tissue of about 20-32 mg yielded co-extracted RNA and DNA.

The clonotype comes from a woman aged 55-70 years with primary liver carcinoma and hepatitis B virus infection. This chain links TRBV7-9 with TRBJ1-5; D perhaps matches TRBD1 (6 bases). Sequenced material: liver tumor tissue from sampling region 1. The subset is: tumor region T1, superior pole. The CDR3 is CASSLEGGYQHQHF. The DNA of the CDR3 is TGTGCCAGCAGCTTAGAAGGGGGGTATCAGCACCAGCATTTT.